This is a list of T cell receptor beta chains from one sample in a study of vaccination and CD4 T cells after COVID-19. MiXCR was run by TCRdb on the PCR reads, yielding one entry per CDR3 protein. The data contain about 20,000 distinct CDR3 sequences, roughly 51% of them singletons. Their antigen targets remain unknown. Sequenced: CD4+ T cells from blood, cultured in vitro. These receptor sequences come from a human donor who had recovered from COVID-19. Each CDR3 is given with its conserved first and last residue. D genes are given only for firm matches. Clone size, where shown, is once, few, many, or a class for clones that have expanded.

CDR3aa: CSALMTRGITEAFF
CDR3nt: TGCAGTGCTCTTATGACCAGGGGTATTACTGAAGCTTTCTTT
v_gene: TRBV20-1
abundance: .
j_gene: TRBJ1-1
d_gene: .

CDR3aa: CATSRGEGATNTEAFF
CDR3nt: TGTGCCACCAGCAGAGGGGAGGGGGCAACGAACACTGAAGCTTTCTTT
v_gene: TRBV15
abundance: few
j_gene: TRBJ1-1
d_gene: TRBD1

CDR3aa: CAISEVPRSYEQYF
CDR3nt: TGTGCCATCAGTGAGGTACCTAGATCCTACGAGCAGTACTTC
v_gene: TRBV10-3
abundance: .
j_gene: TRBJ2-7
d_gene: .

CDR3aa: CASSDVDRTYGYTF
CDR3nt: TGTGCCAGCAGTGATGTCGACAGGACCTATGGCTACACCTTC
v_gene: TRBV6-1
abundance: .
j_gene: TRBJ1-2
d_gene: .

CDR3aa: CASSLDYGANVLTF
CDR3nt: TGTGCCAGCAGCTTAGATTATGGGGCCAACGTCCTGACTTTC
v_gene: TRBV7-2
abundance: .
j_gene: TRBJ2-6
d_gene: .

CDR3aa: CASSEGSGRTNVLTF
CDR3nt: TGTGCCAGCAGTGAGGGGTCGGGTAGGACCAACGTCCTGACTTTC
v_gene: TRBV6-1
abundance: .
j_gene: TRBJ2-6
d_gene: .

CDR3aa: CASSLGGKTYEQYF
CDR3nt: TGCGCCAGCAGCTTGGGCGGGAAAACCTACGAGCAGTACTTC
v_gene: TRBV5-1
abundance: .
j_gene: TRBJ2-7
d_gene: .

CDR3aa: CASSSQGGNEQFF
CDR3nt: TGTGCCAGCAGCTCACAGGGAGGCAATGAGCAGTTCTTC
v_gene: TRBV11-3
abundance: .
j_gene: TRBJ2-1
d_gene: .

CDR3aa: CASSRFTSSGEQYF
CDR3nt: TGTGCCAGCAGTCGGTTCACTAGTTCTGGCGAGCAGTACTTC
v_gene: TRBV27
abundance: few
j_gene: TRBJ2-7
d_gene: .

CDR3aa: CACKDRYEQYF
CDR3nt: TGTGCCTGCAAGGACAGATACGAGCAGTACTTC
v_gene: TRBV30
abundance: .
j_gene: TRBJ2-7
d_gene: .

CDR3aa: CSVLRGILNTEAFF
CDR3nt: TGCAGTGTCCTCAGGGGGATTTTGAACACTGAAGCTTTCTTT
v_gene: TRBV20-1
abundance: .
j_gene: TRBJ1-1
d_gene: TRBD1

CDR3aa: CASSSGSTNEKLFF
CDR3nt: TGTGCCAGCAGTTCAGGGTCCACTAATGAAAAACTGTTTTTT
v_gene: TRBV2
abundance: few
j_gene: TRBJ1-4
d_gene: .

CDR3aa: CASSFWQGVTEAFF
CDR3nt: TGTGCCAGCAGTTTCTGGCAGGGGGTGACTGAAGCTTTCTTT
v_gene: TRBV28
abundance: once
j_gene: TRBJ1-1
d_gene: TRBD1

CDR3aa: CSASARGGRGDTQYF
CDR3nt: TGCAGTGCTAGTGCCCGGGGGGGGCGAGGAGATACGCAGTATTTT
v_gene: TRBV20-1
abundance: .
j_gene: TRBJ2-3
d_gene: TRBD2

CDR3aa: CSARDGQGVYGYTF
CDR3nt: TGCAGTGCTAGAGATGGGCAGGGAGTCTATGGCTACACCTTC
v_gene: TRBV20-1
abundance: .
j_gene: TRBJ1-2
d_gene: .

CDR3aa: CASSLIGWTEAFF
CDR3nt: TGTGCCAGCAGTTTAATCGGGTGGACTGAAGCTTTCTTT
v_gene: TRBV27
abundance: .
j_gene: TRBJ1-1
d_gene: .

CDR3aa: CSAWTPREKLYF
CDR3nt: TGCAGTGCCTGGACACCCAGGGAAAAACTGTATTTT
v_gene: TRBV20-1
abundance: .
j_gene: TRBJ1-4
d_gene: .

CDR3aa: CASSQESGYTGELFF
CDR3nt: TGCGCCAGCAGCCAAGAATCAGGGTACACCGGGGAGCTGTTTTTT
v_gene: TRBV4-3
abundance: .
j_gene: TRBJ2-2
d_gene: .

CDR3aa: CASRKPGRPDTQYF
CDR3nt: TGTGCCAGCAGAAAGCCGGGGCGCCCCGATACGCAGTATTTT
v_gene: TRBV7-2
abundance: .
j_gene: TRBJ2-3
d_gene: .

CDR3aa: CSASPTADNVLTF
CDR3nt: TGCAGTGCTAGCCCGACAGCCGACAACGTCCTGACTTTC
v_gene: TRBV20-1
abundance: .
j_gene: TRBJ2-6
d_gene: .

CDR3aa: CASSPRGWGDTEAFF
CDR3nt: TGTGCCAGCAGCCCCAGGGGATGGGGCGACACTGAAGCTTTCTTT
v_gene: TRBV7-2
abundance: .
j_gene: TRBJ1-1
d_gene: .

CDR3aa: CASSQGVGDRYGYTF
CDR3nt: TGCGCCAGCAGCCAAGGGGTAGGGGACAGGTATGGCTACACCTTC
v_gene: TRBV4-1
abundance: .
j_gene: TRBJ1-2
d_gene: TRBD1

CDR3aa: CASSLWAKNIRYF
CDR3nt: TGTGCCAGCAGCCTCTGGGCCAAAAACATTCGGTACTTC
v_gene: TRBV7-2
abundance: .
j_gene: TRBJ2-4
d_gene: .

CDR3aa: CSARFPGSGQETQYF
CDR3nt: TGCAGTGCTAGGTTCCCGGGTAGCGGCCAAGAGACCCAGTACTTC
v_gene: TRBV20-1
abundance: .
j_gene: TRBJ2-5
d_gene: .

CDR3aa: CASSLDPGAITYEQYF
CDR3nt: TGTGCCAGCAGCTTAGACCCGGGGGCTATTACCTACGAGCAGTACTTC
v_gene: TRBV11-2
abundance: .
j_gene: TRBJ2-7
d_gene: .

CDR3aa: CASSLREGEQYF
CDR3nt: TGTGCCAGCAGTTTGCGGGAGGGAGAGCAGTACTTC
v_gene: TRBV27
abundance: few
j_gene: TRBJ2-7
d_gene: TRBD2

CDR3aa: CAWSSPYLGSNQPQHF
CDR3nt: TGTGCCTGGAGTTCCCCCTACCTCGGAAGCAATCAGCCCCAGCATTTT
v_gene: TRBV30
abundance: .
j_gene: TRBJ1-5
d_gene: .

CDR3aa: CASSYGSGQEALGYTF
CDR3nt: TGTGCCAGCAGTTACGGCTCCGGACAGGAGGCTTTAGGCTACACCTTC
v_gene: TRBV6-5
abundance: .
j_gene: TRBJ1-2
d_gene: TRBD1

CDR3aa: CASSLNRAGPESPLHF
CDR3nt: TGTGCCAGCAGCTTAAATCGAGCGGGTCCAGAGTCACCCCTCCACTTT
v_gene: TRBV7-3
abundance: .
j_gene: TRBJ1-6
d_gene: .

CDR3aa: CASSGGGQGRWWNYGYTF
CDR3nt: TGTGCCAGTAGTGGGGGAGGGCAGGGCAGGTGGTGGAACTATGGCTACACCTTC
v_gene: TRBV19
abundance: .
j_gene: TRBJ1-2
d_gene: .